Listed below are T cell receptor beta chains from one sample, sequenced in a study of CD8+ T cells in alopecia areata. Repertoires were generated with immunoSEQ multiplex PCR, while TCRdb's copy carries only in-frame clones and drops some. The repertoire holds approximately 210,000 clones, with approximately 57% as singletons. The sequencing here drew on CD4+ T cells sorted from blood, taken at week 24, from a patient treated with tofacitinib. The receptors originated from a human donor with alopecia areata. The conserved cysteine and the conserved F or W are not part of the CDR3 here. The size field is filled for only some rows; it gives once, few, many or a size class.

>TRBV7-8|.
ASSLGELDTEAF
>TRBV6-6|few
ASVRVSTNEKLF
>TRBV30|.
AWSPPLPGQQNEQY
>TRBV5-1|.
ASSLNRDIQY
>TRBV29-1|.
SVSQNTEAF
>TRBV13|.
ASTRKGRGHETQY
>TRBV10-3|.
AHGGSREEQY
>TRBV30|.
AWSAPLGTTEAF
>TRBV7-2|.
ASSLAPRGEQY
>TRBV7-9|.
ASSISLAGGPDTDTQY
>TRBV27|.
ASSQQGFEAF
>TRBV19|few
ASENTGELF
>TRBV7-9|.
ASTQTRNSGKQY
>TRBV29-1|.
SVERVGSVNTEAF
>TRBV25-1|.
ASRRGTDTQY
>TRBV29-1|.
SVGLEISGYT
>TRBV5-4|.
ASSYGLDTEAF
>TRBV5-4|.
ASSFRGPYNEQF
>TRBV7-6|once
ASSPLNGGNTEAF
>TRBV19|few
ASSFPGQMETQY
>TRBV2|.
ASSEAGTGELF
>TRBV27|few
ASSSQGSGANVLT
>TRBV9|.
ASSVQGQGELF
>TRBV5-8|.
ASSRGQGNNQPQH
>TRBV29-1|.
SVEVGGATEAF
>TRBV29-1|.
SVGTGIGSEAF
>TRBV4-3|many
ASSSRRDTEAF
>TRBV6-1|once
ASSQDRKNIQY
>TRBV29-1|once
SVEDVGEQF
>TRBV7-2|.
ASSSRQGWQTQY
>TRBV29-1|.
SVGQGIGNTEAF
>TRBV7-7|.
ASSSAGSRSQETQY
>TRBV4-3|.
ASSQERAVSEQF
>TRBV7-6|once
ASSSDPGAGDTQY
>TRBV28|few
ASTDRGRRHLALH
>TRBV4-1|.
ASSHEVPNTEAF
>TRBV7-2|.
ASSLGQGANEQF
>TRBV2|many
ASSWWTSGQNEQF
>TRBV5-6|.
ASSSPGQGYVYGYT
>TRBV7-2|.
ASSLFGSSTDTQY
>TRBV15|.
ATSRAVVGTEAF
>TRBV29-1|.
SVDKTGKETQY
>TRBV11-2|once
ASSRQTEYEQY
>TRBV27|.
ASRRQGNTGELF
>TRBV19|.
ASSQDRANVLT
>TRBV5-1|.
ASSLSSKNTEAF
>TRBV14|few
ASSLRDQPQH
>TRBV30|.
AWSPQGRGYQPQH
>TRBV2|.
ASRRGGIQPQH
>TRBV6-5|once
ASSTGGQGSHEQY
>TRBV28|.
ASSLSGGGETQY
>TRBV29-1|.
SVRRQGSYGYT
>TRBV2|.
ASSFLTSRDGVSPGANVLT
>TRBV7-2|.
ASSLAFGNSPLH
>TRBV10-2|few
ASKTRRAGGEAF
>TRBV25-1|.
ASSTRTGTIEQY
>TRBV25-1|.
ASLRGAGGELF
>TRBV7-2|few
ASSLEGGIGYT